A selection of T cell receptor beta chains follows, all from one sample in a study of T-cell reconstitution after alpha-beta-depleted transplantation in children. TCRdb processed the PCR reads anew with MiXCR; each CDR3 protein has one entry. The sample shows about 870,000 distinct CDR3 sequences, 16% of them seen only once. The sample was PBMCs, mostly from graft donor cells, taken 360 days after TCRalphabeta/CD19-depleted stem cell transplant. These receptor sequences come from a male patient younger than 18 who had a stem cell transplant for acute lymphoblastic leukemia, so the T cells may come from the graft donor. CDR3s include the opening cysteine and the closing phenylalanine or tryptophan.

14 TRBV5-1 CASSRRSWEETQYF
15 TRBV20-1 CSAAGTSGRVGEQYF
13 TRBV7-9 CASSNRGTGELFF
15 TRBV24-1 CATSDPGTGNQPQHF
14 TRBV7-2 CATRVGHLDSPLHF
14 TRBV15 CATSPDTHSYEQYF
15 TRBV3-1 CASSQEGLASGTQYF
14 TRBV6-2/TRBV6-3 CASIDSGSINEQYF
15 TRBV11-1 CASSPRDRYYYGYTF
18 TRBV11-1 CASTINNHLAVNYNEQFF
15 TRBV11-2 CASSPTIGGYNEQFF
16 TRBV7-9 CASSLEFSAVPYEQYF
13 TRBV20-1 CSARLAGDDEQFF
17 TRBV4-1 CASSQGGLGTVPYEQYF
16 TRBV5-1 CASSLGHRESLYGYTF
15 TRBV29-1 CSDKLAGALNDEQFF
13 TRBV29-1 CSVVAGATYEQYF
16 TRBV7-3 CASSLILAGVDNEQFF
15 TRBV6-5 CASSYVGALRETQYF
18 TRBV20-1 CSARRWRAGGLGTDTQYF
14 TRBV18 CASSFGTDYNEQFF
16 TRBV7-7 CASSPLGAGGPSEQFF
18 TRBV5-1 CASSYLSLREDPQETQYF
16 TRBV12-3/TRBV12-4 CASSLRLALSTDTQYF
13 TRBV11-2 CASSLGLPDTQYF
14 TRBV5-1 CASSLQGPSYEQYF
16 TRBV29-1 CSVRLVLERGFDEQYF
14 TRBV4-1 CASSPTRQGKTQYF
16 TRBV10-2 CASLGLAGGPLDEQFF
15 TRBV12-3/TRBV12-4 CASSLSSEVSNEQFF
13 TRBV7-9 CASKTRNTGELFF
16 TRBV11-1 CASSLAPGEGYNEQFF
14 TRBV2 CASKGLASYNEQFF
19 TRBV4-1 CASSAFPGQGNSGANVLTF
12 TRBV11-2 CASRALNTEAFF
16 TRBV21-1 CASSKVVGGLYNEQFF
14 TRBV27 CASSSFGGRSGYTF
17 TRBV6-5 CASSYGLAGSSYNEQFF
14 TRBV20-1 CSEQSGTRYNEQFF
13 TRBV5-1 CASSSDSFYEQYF
15 TRBV11-2 CASSLSGSGGDTQYF
15 TRBV20-1 CSALLPNSGANVLTF
17 TRBV5-1 CASSSRLAGTNTGELFF
16 TRBV18 CASSPPSGLRYNEQFF
15 TRBV10-3 CAISFTGGFSYEQYF
15 TRBV3-1 CASSQESSQTGELFF
16 TRBV5-6 CASSLEIEGDQETQYF
15 TRBV6-5 CASSYLAGPTDTQYF
16 TRBV4-2 CASSHFTPPALDTQYF
13 TRBV12-3/TRBV12-4 CASSSTGDQPQHF
14 TRBV20-1 CSARDPRAGHEQFF
15 TRBV2 CASMEGRGVYNEQFF
13 TRBV15 CATTGYNYNEQFF
20 TRBV5-1 CASSLKRPGTSGRLTDTQYF